The entry below describes one T cell receptor beta chain. The data originate from a study of blood T cell repertoires in COVID-19. Looking at the study overall: Acute and convalescent COVID-19 samples came from the United States, Italy and Spain. From T cells, B-cell-depleted T cells, or PBMCs came the material, which was cDNA or gDNA.

The germline V gene has CDR1 SEHNR and CDR2 FQNEAQ (reference sequence). This CDR3 spans 14 amino acids. V was trimmed by 0 bases and J by 5 bases, leaving 7 bases between them. Methods used by the authors: Reference gene primer amplification yielded estimated nucleated cell counts. Assay used: immunoSEQ multiplex PCR; TCRdb lists only in-frame clones, some missing. That table is the source of V, J and clone size, and D and trimming were worked out from the DNA. The sample shows a few hundred thousand clones, roughly 87% of them seen only once. The receptor's source is a woman younger than 35 who had recovered from COVID-19. The gene calls are TRBV7-9 and TRBJ2-2, with D unresolved. The specimen was PBMCs or T cells enriched from blood (not recorded which). CDR3: CASSLARLTGELFF. The CDR3 nucleotides are TGTGCCAGCAGCTTAGCGAGGTTAACCGGGGAGCTGTTTTTT.